A selection of T cell receptor beta chains follows, all from one sample in a study of blood T cell repertoires in COVID-19. Measured with immunoSEQ multiplex PCR; TCRdb has only the in-frame clones, and not every one. Altogether 150,000 to 200,000 clones are present, roughly 80% being singletons, with the ten largest covering around 1%. Sequenced: peripheral blood. These receptors came from a man aged 60-69 years with COVID-19, enrolled during active disease. CDR3s include the opening cysteine and the closing phenylalanine or tryptophan. The order of the fields is J gene, D gene, clone size, V gene, CDR3 DNA, CDR3 protein. The D gene is left open where the match is weak. Size is omitted from some rows. Given values are once, few, many or a class for expanded clones.

TRBJ1-2 | TRBD1 | . | TRBV18 | TGTGCCAGCTCACCACTTGGGACAGGGAACTATGGCTACACCTTC | CASSPLGTGNYGYTF
TRBJ1-4 | TRBD1 | . | TRBV5-3 | TGTGCCAGAAGCTGCCCGGGACAGACGAATGAAAAACTGTTTTTT | CARSCPGQTNEKLFF
TRBJ2-2 | . | . | TRBV11-2 | TGTGCCAGCAGCTTCTTAACAGGGAGCGGGGAGCTGTTTTTT | CASSFLTGSGELFF
TRBJ1-6 | . | . | TRBV28 | TGTGCCAGCAGCAGGGGCTCACCCCTCCACTTT | CASSRGSPLHF
TRBJ2-7 | TRBD2 | . | TRBV12-3/TRBV12-4 | TGTGCCAGCAGTCCGGGGGGCTACGAGCAGTACTTC | CASSPGGYEQYF
TRBJ1-2 | . | . | TRBV19 | TGTGCCAGTAGCGACAGCTATGGCTACACCTTC | CASSDSYGYTF
TRBJ1-2 | . | . | TRBV12-5 | TGTGCTAGTGGTTCTACAGGCGCGGCGGTCGGCTACACCTTC | CASGSTGAAVGYTF
TRBJ2-7 | . | . | TRBV6-4 | TGTGCCACACGGCACTACTACGAGCAGTACTTC | CATRHYYEQYF
TRBJ2-2 | TRBD1 | . | TRBV15 | TGTGCCACCAGCAGAGCGACAGGGAGCACCGGGGAGCTGTTTTTT | CATSRATGSTGELFF
TRBJ2-3 | . | . | TRBV5-1 | TGCGCCAGCAGCCCAACGGAACAGCGGACAGATACGCAGTATTTT | CASSPTEQRTDTQYF
TRBJ1-1 | TRBD1 | . | TRBV10-3 | TGTGCCATCAGTGCCACAACCCGGGACAGTGCCACTGAAGCTTTCTTT | CAISATTRDSATEAFF
TRBJ1-1 | . | . | TRBV10-3 | TGTGCCATCAGTAAGGACATACATAACACTGAAGCTTTCTTT | CAISKDIHNTEAFF
TRBJ2-7 | . | . | TRBV3-1/TRBV3-2 | TGTGCCAGCCGCCAATCGTCCGTATCCGAGCAGTACTTC | CASRQSSVSEQYF
TRBJ2-5 | TRBD2 | . | TRBV6-6 | TGTGCCAGCAGTGGGGTAGCGGGAGGGCCGCGGGAGACCCAGTACTTC | CASSGVAGGPRETQYF
TRBJ1-2 | . | . | TRBV30 | TGTGCCTGGAGTGTACTCGCAGGGGTGGTGGGTGGCTACACCTTC | CAWSVLAGVVGGYTF
TRBJ2-7 | . | . | TRBV30 | TGTGCCTGGAGTGTACAGGGCCCTAACGAGCAGTACTTC | CAWSVQGPNEQYF
TRBJ2-2 | TRBD1 | . | TRBV27 | TGTGCCAGCAGTAATCAAGGACAGGGTAACACCGGGGAGCTGTTTTTT | CASSNQGQGNTGELFF
TRBJ1-3 | . | once | TRBV10-3 | TGTGCCATCAGTGAGTCGCAGGGTCACTCTGGAAACACCATATATTTT | CAISESQGHSGNTIYF
TRBJ2-5 | TRBD1 | . | TRBV3-1/TRBV3-2 | TGTGCCAGCAGCCAAGTTGCGACAGGGGATTTCCAAGAGACCCAGTACTTC | CASSQVATGDFQETQYF
TRBJ2-7 | TRBD1 | . | TRBV29-1 | TGCAGCGTTGAGGGACAGGAGAGCTCCTACGAGCAGTACTTC | CSVEGQESSYEQYF
TRBJ2-1 | . | . | TRBV5-1 | TGCGCCAGCAGGGCGGGGCTAAAGCAGTTCTTC | CASRAGLKQFF
TRBJ2-2 | TRBD1 | . | TRBV2 | TGTGCCGGCAGTGGCCAGGGGGCCACGAACACCGGGGAGCTGTTTTTT | CAGSGQGATNTGELFF
TRBJ2-5 | . | . | TRBV4-1 | TGCGCCAGCAGCCACCAGGGAAAAGAGACCCAGTACTTC | CASSHQGKETQYF
TRBJ2-7 | TRBD1 | . | TRBV2 | TGTGCCAGCAGTGAACGGACAGGGGGATACGAGCAGTACTTC | CASSERTGGYEQYF
TRBJ2-5 | . | . | TRBV3-1/TRBV3-2 | TGTGCCAGCAGCCGGGGAGGCGGCAAAGAGACCCAGTACTTC | CASSRGGGKETQYF
TRBJ1-1 | TRBD1 | few | TRBV25-1 | TGTGCCAGCAGTGAAGACAGTTACAGGGGTCCCGAAGCTTTCTTT | CASSEDSYRGPEAFF
TRBJ1-6 | . | . | TRBV4-3 | TGCGCCAGCAGCCAAGAAAGTTGGAGACAGAGTAATTCACCCCTCCACTTT | CASSQESWRQSNSPLHF
TRBJ2-3 | . | . | TRBV27 | TGTGCCAGCAGCCCAGAGGGAGGTACGAAATACACAGATACGCAGTATTTT | CASSPEGGTKYTDTQYF
TRBJ2-5 | TRBD2 | . | TRBV5-1 | TGCGCCAGCAGCTCCGAAGGGAGGGGAGAGACCCAGTACTTC | CASSSEGRGETQYF
TRBJ2-7 | . | . | TRBV5-1 | TGCGCCAGCAGCTTACAAGGGGTTTTGTACTTC | CASSLQGVLYF
TRBJ1-2 | . | . | TRBV14 | TGTGCCAGCAGCCAAGCGGGCTATGGCTACACCTTC | CASSQAGYGYTF
TRBJ1-3 | . | . | TRBV6-5 | TGTGCCAGCAGGCGGGACGGAACCTCTGGAAACACCATATATTTT | CASRRDGTSGNTIYF
TRBJ2-1 | TRBD2 | once | TRBV7-9 | TGTGCCAGCAGCCCCCTCGCGGGAGGCCATGAGCAGTTCTTC | CASSPLAGGHEQFF
TRBJ2-7 | . | . | TRBV30 | TGTGCCTGGAGTGGGGTGGGCAGGAACGAGCAGTACTTC | CAWSGVGRNEQYF
TRBJ1-2 | . | . | TRBV2 | TGTGCCAGCAGAGTCAATACGGGGTCCCAAGGCTACACCTTC | CASRVNTGSQGYTF
TRBJ1-2 | . | once | TRBV6-5 | TGTGCCAGCAGAGACGGGGGAGGGTATGGCTACACCTTC | CASRDGGGYGYTF
TRBJ1-4 | . | . | TRBV5-6 | TGTGCCAGCAGCTTGACAGGACCCTCCAACTCGATAAAACTGTTTTTT | CASSLTGPSNSIKLFF
TRBJ1-2 | . | . | TRBV18 | TGTGCCAGCTCACCTATGGGACTGGCTTCTACTAACTATGGCTACACCTTC | CASSPMGLASTNYGYTF
TRBJ1-4 | TRBD1 | . | TRBV5-6 | TGTGCCAGCAGCTACTGGGACAGCGAAAAACTGTTTTTT | CASSYWDSEKLFF
TRBJ2-3 | . | . | TRBV19 | TGTGCCAGTAGTACCCTAACAGGGTCCGGCACAGATACGCAGTATTTT | CASSTLTGSGTDTQYF
TRBJ1-2 | . | . | TRBV6-1 | TGTGCCAGCAGTGAAAGTAGGACAGATGGCTACACCTTC | CASSESRTDGYTF
TRBJ1-2 | . | . | TRBV30 | TGTGCCTGGAGTGTACGGCAGGGATTCTATGGCTACACCTTC | CAWSVRQGFYGYTF
TRBJ1-1 | . | once | TRBV12-3/TRBV12-4 | TGTGCCAGCAGCCTGGCGGGCCTCGGTGCTTTCTTT | CASSLAGLGAFF
TRBJ2-3 | . | once | TRBV19 | TGTGCCAGTAGTATAACAGTTGACACAGATACGCAGTATTTT | CASSITVDTDTQYF
TRBJ2-7 | TRBD2 | . | TRBV7-2 | TGTGCCAGCAGCTTAGCCCGGCGGGGGGTGGGGGAGCAGTACTTC | CASSLARRGVGEQYF
TRBJ2-1 | . | . | TRBV6-4 | TGTGCCAGCAGTGCCCGACTCTCGGACAATGAGCAGTTCTTC | CASSARLSDNEQFF
TRBJ2-2 | TRBD2 | . | TRBV6-5 | TGTGCCAGCAGTTTAGCGGGAGTAGTGACCGGGGAGCTGTTTTTT | CASSLAGVVTGELFF
TRBJ2-1 | . | once | TRBV11-1 | TGTGCCAGCAGCTACCTAGCAGAAAATGAGCAGTTCTTC | CASSYLAENEQFF
TRBJ2-3 | . | . | TRBV19 | TGTGCCAGTAGTGGGGGGTTTCCAGATACGCAGTATTTT | CASSGGFPDTQYF
TRBJ1-2 | TRBD1 | . | TRBV6-1 | TGTGCCAGCAGTGAGCAGACAGGGTATGGCTACACCTTC | CASSEQTGYGYTF
TRBJ2-7 | TRBD1 | . | TRBV9 | TGTGCCAGCAGCGTAGGGGTTGGACAGGGGACCTCCGAGCAGTACTTC | CASSVGVGQGTSEQYF
TRBJ1-2 | . | once | TRBV9 | TGTGCCAGCAGCGTAACAGATAACTATGGCTACACCTTC | CASSVTDNYGYTF
TRBJ1-5 | TRBD1 | once | TRBV4-3 | TGCGCCACCCAAGAGAACAGGGGTAGCAATCAGCCCCAGCATTTT | CATQENRGSNQPQHF
TRBJ1-6 | TRBD1 | . | TRBV19 | TGTGCCAGCAAACCAAGGACAGGGGCGGATTCACCCCTCCACTTT | CASKPRTGADSPLHF
TRBJ1-1 | TRBD1 | once | TRBV18 | TGTGCCAGCTCACGCTCCGGGACAGGGGACGTCAACACTGAAGCTTTCTTT | CASSRSGTGDVNTEAFF